A single T cell receptor beta chain is shown here with its context. This sample was taken from a study of OX40 agonist ivuxolimab in advanced cancers. Study summary: Three patients showed partial responses: one hepatocellular carcinoma and two cutaneous melanoma cases.

The table came from immunoSEQ multiplex PCR; TCRdb's copy has only in-frame clones and leaves some out. The table includes about 76,000 clones, over 75% detected once. The germline gives CDR1 SGHRS, CDR2 YFSETQ. CDR3 size: 14 residues. V dropped 5 bases and J dropped 0 bases, with 11 bases sitting between them. The gene calls are TRBV5-1 and TRBJ1-1; D unclear. The sample was CD4+ or CD8+ T cells sorted from blood, taken in a trial of the OX40 agonist ivuxolimab. This clonotype was sampled from an adult with an advanced solid tumor such as melanoma, head and neck, liver or kidney cancer. CDR3 in DNA: TGCGCCAGCAGGCAAAGGGATCTGAACACTGAAGCTTTCTTT. It yields the protein CASRQRDLNTEAFF.